This T cell receptor (beta chain) was sequenced in a study of monozygotic twins with inflammatory bowel disease (dated by TCRdb to about 2019). The study in broad terms: A total of some 30 monozygotic twin pairs were included in the full study, comprising nine German pairs (four IBD-concordant, five IBD-discordant) and 19 IBD-discordant Danish pairs. The search for disease-associated traits relied mainly on comparing IBD patients with their genetically identical healthy co-twins within discordant pairs. Each individual had, on average, about 151 000 unique TCRalpha sequences and 181 000 unique TCRbeta sequences available for analysis.

CDR3 length: 13 amino acids, cysteine to phenylalanine. No DNA accompanies this entry. According to the germline V gene (reference sequence), CDR1 reads DFQATT and CDR2 reads SNEGSKA. Libraries were built with 5' RACE. The input for every TCR library was roughly 4,000 ng of total RNA. cDNA was synthesized with SMARTScribe reverse transcriptase in eight separate reactions per sample. During cDNA synthesis, unique molecular identifiers containing a 6-nucleotide sample barcode were introduced by template switching. TCRalpha and TCRbeta cDNA was amplified by two nested PCRs of 16 and 9 cycles, with bead purification after each PCR. Before amplification, the cDNA was treated with uracil DNA-glycosylase and purified using the QIAquick PCR purification kit. The second PCR added Illumina TruSeq-compatible adapters along with sample-specific barcodes. TapeStation and Qubit were used to check library quality and concentration, and approximately 5.4 ng of each library was pooled. The pooled libraries were sequenced with 2 x 100 bp reads and custom sequencing primers on an Illumina HiSeq2500 single-index Rapid Run. In the original analysis: MiGEC version 1.2.6 was used for UMI-based consensus assembly, which corrected PCR and sequencing errors. MiXCR version 2.1.1 was used for V(D)J alignment, clonotype assembly and CDR3 extraction. To normalise gene usage, clonotype sharing and MAIT/NKT TCR abundance, the top 1000, 10 000 and 20 000 clonotypes in each sample were analysed. After downsampling to 27 000 UMIs, diversity was calculated as the inverse Simpson index using the vegan R package. Paired Mann-Whitney U tests on discordant twin pairs were used, with Benjamini-Hochberg multiple-testing correction. TCRdb reprocessed the reads into one record per CDR3 protein sequence, lacking DNA. Clone size and V and J calls follow TCRdb, not the original study. The table held for this sample gives 90,000 to 110,000 distinct CDR3 sequences. In total, the top ten clones hold roughly 12% of the sample.

To note about this clonotype: No antigen is known for it.

Overall study results and their limits: The analysis was unable to tell different T cell subtypes apart. IBD patients shared fewer clonotypes with other individuals than healthy twins did, most markedly in patients showing signs of disease activity. A decrease in TCRbeta repertoire diversity, as measured by inverse Simpson index, was observed in IBD patients compared with their healthy co-twins. No single strong signal or clonotype linked to IBD turned up in the results, so the idea that one exists was not supported. Background noise and inter-individual variability may have been introduced into the repertoires by the differing immunosuppressive treatments among patients. Concordant and discordant twins showed no difference in repertoire similarity, possibly because of limited statistical power.

From each donor, an approximately 2.5 ml peripheral blood sample was drawn into PAXgene tubes and stored at -80 degrees C. Total RNA was isolated from whole blood with the PAXgene blood miRNA kit on an automated QIAcube, without T cell sorting. Peripheral blood from monozygotic twin pairs who were concordant or discordant for inflammatory bowel disease underwent deep TCRalpha and TCRbeta repertoire profiling using unique molecular barcoding. Smoking habits were recorded for all twin pairs, and each individual was classified as a current, former or never smoker. The sample taken for sequencing was blood. The sequence joins TRBV20-1 to TRBJ1-5. This TCR was sampled from a human donor with ulcerative colitis or Crohn's disease, or a healthy co-twin of an affected twin (not recorded which). CDR3 region: CSAKGESNQPQHF.